This TCR beta chain was observed in a study of shared clonotypes between healthy human individuals. Study in general: The donors, two women and a few men, were aged 18 to 49. Study-level points and caveats: The four-donor shared clonotypes exceeded non-shared clonotypes in generation probability, with non-shared ones scoring lower. Richness estimates generally favored naive over memory subsets.

The data were produced by immunoSEQ multiplex PCR, yet TCRdb's version contains in-frame clones alone and is incomplete. In the table there are about 2.4 million clones, just over 90% of which are singletons. Germline V gene lookup returns CDR1 SGHTA and CDR2 FQGNSA. Trimming stripped 5 bases from V and 4 bases from J, with 14 bases between. This CDR3 contains 15 residues. This clone was recorded once. The antigen is not known. The receptor was isolated from a man between 18 and 29 years old in good health. The gene calls are TRBV7-2 and TRBJ1-4; D might be TRBD1 (5 bases). Material for sequencing was naive CD4+ T cells sorted from blood. Subset specified: CD45RA+ positively selected. The DNA of the CDR3 is TGTGCCAGCAGCCCTATCCGGCAGGGTAATGAAAAACTGTTTTTT. It translates to CASSPIRQGNEKLFF.